This T cell receptor beta chain was sequenced in a study of Graves' ophthalmopathy and Graves' hyperthyroidism. In this sample, this clonotype turned up many times. Its antigen is currently unknown. One end of the junction is discordant with germline, which a read error may explain. Included hyperthyroidism patients were aged 18 to 65 and newly diagnosed (under 2 months' duration). Clinicians made diagnoses from clinical symptoms, serum thyroxine, TRAb, thyroid ultrasound and orbital computed tomography. Germline V gene sequence: CDR1 DFQATT, CDR2 SNEGSKA (reference sequence). The CDR3 is made up of 11 amino acids. General study results and limits: The majority of expanded thyroid clonotypes above 0.001 frequency also occurred in blood. Ophthalmopathy progression prediction by the model yielded a sensitivity of 55% to 71% and a specificity of 72.22%.

For repertoire sequencing, the TCR beta CDR3 regions were amplified from RNA transcripts. First-round RT-PCR used HTBI primers; second-round multiplex PCR followed. Via MiXCR, TCRdb re-called the multiplex PCR reads, giving one row per CDR3 protein. The data contain 500,000 to 600,000 distinct CDR3 sequences, under 45% of them singletons. The rearrangement links TRBV20-1 to TRBJ2-7; unclear D gene. The sequence was obtained from an adult man with Graves' hyperthyroidism. The sequenced sample consisted of peripheral blood or thyroid tissue (not recorded which). For the CDR3, the DNA is TGCAGTGCTCGAGATTTCTACGAGCAGTACTTC. This codes for CSARDFYEQYF.